The 2 T cell receptor beta chains listed next were all sequenced from one sample in a study of T cell responses to AZD1222 COVID-19 vaccine. The assay was immunoSEQ multiplex PCR, and TCRdb's table has in-frame clones only and misses some. The sample holds approximately 150,000 clones; 85% to 95% are singletons and the top ten take about 3%. The specimen comprised peripheral blood, sampled on day 0 of AZD1222 vaccination. All receptors derive from an adult in good health.

This chain links TRBV13 with TRBJ2-7; the match to TRBD1 covers 10 bases. The CDR3 loop spans 14 amino acids. Germline V gives CDR1 PRHDT, CDR2 FYEKMQ (reference sequence). The junction had 3 bases not matched to a gene; V was cut back by 3 bases and J by 4 bases. In DNA form, the CDR3 reads TGTGCCAGCAGCTTCCAGGGACAGGGGTACGAGCAGTACTTC. Protein sequence: CASSFQGQGYEQYF.

The chain employs TRBV6-7 and TRBJ2-1; D may be TRBD2 (5 bases). TRBV6-7 is treated as an ORF (open reading frame) with a function not yet certain. V gave up 5 bases and J gave up 7 bases, with 24 bases separating them. CDR3 size: 17 residues. CDR3 bases: TGTGCCAGCAGTGGCCTTTATAGGACTTCAAACTTGAATGAGCAGTTCTTC. Its translation: CASSGLYRTSNLNEQFF.